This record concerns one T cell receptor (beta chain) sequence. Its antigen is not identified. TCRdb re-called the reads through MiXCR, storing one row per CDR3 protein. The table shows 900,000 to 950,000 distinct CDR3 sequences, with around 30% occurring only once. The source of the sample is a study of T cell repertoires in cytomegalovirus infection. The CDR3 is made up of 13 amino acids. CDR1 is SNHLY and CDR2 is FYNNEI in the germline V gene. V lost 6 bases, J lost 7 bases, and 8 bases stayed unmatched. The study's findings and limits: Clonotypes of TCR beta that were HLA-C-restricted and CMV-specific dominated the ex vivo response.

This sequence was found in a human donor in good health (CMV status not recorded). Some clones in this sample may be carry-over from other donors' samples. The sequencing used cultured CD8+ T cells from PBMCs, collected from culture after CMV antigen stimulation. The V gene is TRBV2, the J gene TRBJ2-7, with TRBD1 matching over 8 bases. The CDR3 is CASSRTGYGEQYF. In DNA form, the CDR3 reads TGTGCCAGCAGCAGGACAGGGTATGGGGAGCAGTACTTC.